This T cell receptor (beta chain) was captured by sequencing in a study of graft-versus-host responses after intestinal transplantation (dated by TCRdb to 2020 to 2023). Turning to the overall study: The transplants that recipients received were multivisceral, liver-intestinal, or isolated intestinal. Every recipient was given anti-thymocyte globulin induction, then maintenance tacrolimus and steroids for around three years. After intestinal transplantation, graft-versus-host and host-versus-graft alloreactive T cell clones were followed in the graft, circulation and bone marrow using bulk TCR-beta CDR3 sequencing. To identify alloreactive clones, pre-transplant mixed lymphocyte reaction products were sequenced and compared with unstimulated pre-transplant donor and recipient T cells. The cohort enrolled under 25 intestinal transplant recipients including one retransplant, and a few patients lacking pretransplant specimens were excluded. A peak of at least 4% donor T cells among recipient peripheral blood mononuclear cells was the definition used for donor T cell macrochimerism. Rather than going through the commercial service, samples from a few later patients were sequenced in-house on an Illumina MiSeq and processed with MiXCR. The paper's findings and limits, for the study overall: The conclusions were limited by the relatively low number and heterogeneity of the intestinal transplant patients. GvH clones were detected in recipient bone marrow, and some appeared earlier in ileal mucosa or blood, consistent with an intestinal mucosal origin. In the allografts of patients with donor T cell macrochimerism, GvH to HvG T cell clonal ratios were high. Early after transplant, peak levels of circulating GvH clones were associated with declines in HvG clones.

To prepare the library, the immunoSEQ multiplex PCR assay was applied. For most patients, genomic DNA was isolated with the Qiagen DNeasy Blood and Tissue Kit and shipped frozen to Adaptive Biotechnologies for TCR sequencing. High-throughput TCR-beta CDR3 sequencing of genomic DNA from most patients was performed by Adaptive Biotechnologies. The study's processing was this. TCR sequencing data were retrieved from Adaptive's ImmunoSEQ software for 15 to 20 patients, whereas three other patients were processed with MiXCR and VDJtools. To correct CD4 versus CD8 sorting errors, any sequence found in both subsets at a frequency ratio below 5:1 was removed. Because the origin of CDR3 nucleotide sequences shared between donor and recipient could not be assigned, those sequences were removed. Alloreactive clones required at least 2-fold expansion over unstimulated cells and minimum CFSE-low frequency of 0.002% (template counts) or 0.001% (read counts). Clones were considered mappable if detected in sequenced pre-transplant spleen, lymph node, or MLR CFSE-low populations of the donor or recipient. Cumulative frequency of alloreactive clones was calculated as a percentage of all sequences weighted by copy number. The clones in this table, taken by TCRdb from immuneACCESS, are in-frame only. Not every clone is retained; where verified, under half of the shortfall comes from an unresolved V gene, and the cause of the rest is unknown. V and J calls and clone size are copied from that table; D and trimming were computed from the DNA. The sample records some 92,000 clones, around 90% of which are singletons. The ten largest account for approximately 0.3% of the sample.

From the cysteine through the phenylalanine, the CDR3 covers 16 amino acids. The DNA shown is the 48-base CDR3, in frame from base 1. Reading the germline V gene gives CDR1 LGHNT and CDR2 FRNRAP. For this chain, trimming is 0 bases at the V end and 5 bases at the J end, and the number of junction bases without a gene match is 9. This clone has only one observation. Its antigen remains undetermined. The sample holds no much larger clone one base away, and base qualities are not on file. The sample's time point label, decoded: cells obtained before transplantation from donor or recipient. CD3+CD4+ and CD3+CD8+ populations were FACS-sorted from unstimulated pre-transplant donor and recipient cells taken from spleen or lymph nodes.

The sequencing here drew on unstimulated CD4+ T cells sorted from spleen or lymph node cells, taken before intestinal transplant. Rearrangement joined TRBV12-5 to TRBJ2-5; 7 middle bases align to TRBD2. The TCR was taken from a human donor who received an intestinal transplant. The base sequence is TGTGCTAGTGGTTTGGTCCTCGGGGGGACGCGGGAGACCCAGTACTTC. The encoded protein is CASGLVLGGTRETQYF.